This TCR beta chain was sequenced in a study of shared clonotypes between healthy human individuals. Study in general: Per donor, CD8 memory used one plate, CD8 naive used two, CD4 memory used three and CD4 naive used three. Overall study results and limits: Naive subsets generally had larger estimated richness than memory subsets.

Sequencing used immunoSEQ multiplex PCR; TCRdb keeps in-frame clones, though not all of them. The table lists roughly 720,000 clones, roughly 87% of them singletons, with approximately 35% in the top ten. Combining CD45RO+ cells with CCR7-negative CD45RA+ TemRA cells gave CD8 memory. J lost 5 bases, V lost 4 bases, and 7 bases had no gene match. Germline assignment: CDR1 SGHRS and CDR2 YFSETQ. The length of the CDR3 is 14 residues. Details on this clone: Its cognate antigen is unknown.

V and J are TRBV5-1 and TRBJ2-5, with TRBD1 matching over 8 bases. The clonotype comes from a man between 18 and 29 years old in good health. Some clones in this sample may be carry-over from other donors' samples. Material: memory CD8+ T cells from PBMCs. Specified subset: CD45RO+ cells pooled with CCR7-negative TemRA cells. As DNA, the CDR3 is TGCGCCAGCAGCGTTCGCAGGGGGCTGGAGACCCAGTACTTC. Its translation: CASSVRRGLETQYF.